Listed here is a single T cell receptor beta chain. As yet, its antigen is unknown. This sample stems from a study of vaccination effects on CD4 cells after COVID-19. Per the germline V gene, CDR1 is MDHEN and CDR2 is SYDVKM. The CDR3 loop spans 13 amino acids. Unmatched junction bases numbered 2, after V lost 6 bases and J lost 4 bases. The method was immunoSEQ multiplex PCR; TCRdb's version includes in-frame clones alone and lacks a portion of them. Of 30,000 or so clones listed, around 70% are singletons. After less than 11 days in culture, the CD4+ T cells were isolated. Each person got two doses of an mRNA SARS-CoV-2 vaccine, BNT162b2 or mRNA-1273.

This TCR was recovered from a human donor who received a COVID-19 vaccine. The V gene is TRBV28, the J gene TRBJ1-5, with TRBD1 matching 8 bases. This specimen was CD4+ T cells from PBMCs cultured without peptide, taken after COVID-19 vaccination. CDR3: CASRRTGNQPQHF. The CDR3 DNA reads as TGTGCCAGCAGAAGGACAGGGAATCAGCCCCAGCATTTT.